This TCR beta chain was recorded in a study of tumor-infiltrating lymphocytes in primary liver carcinoma. The V gene end was trimmed by 1 base and the J gene end by 0 bases; junction bases not matched to a gene: 4. This CDR3 region has 18 residues. The germline gives CDR1 SGHAT, CDR2 FQNNGV. The study extracted blood RNA from unsorted whole blood and also extracted germline DNA. Researchers generated TCR beta cDNA from about 460 ng of total RNA, relying on a constant-region primer. A slightly modified ARM-PCR protocol with three nested multiplex PCR rounds produced these TCR beta libraries. The first two PCR rounds, roughly 10 cycles each, used TRBV1-TRBV30 forward primers and a C-beta reverse primer. TCRdb passed the multiplex PCR reads through MiXCR, listing each CDR3 protein once. The data show 330,000 or so distinct CDR3 sequences, around 60% seen once.

The sequencing input was peripheral blood. This TCR came from a man between 35 and 55 years old with primary liver carcinoma and hepatitis B virus infection. This chain joins TRBV11-2 and TRBJ2-6; 9 nucleotides align to TRBD1. The CDR3: CASSLAGQGSSGANVLTF. The CDR3 DNA is TGTGCCAGCAGCTTAGCGGGACAGGGTAGCTCTGGGGCCAACGTCCTGACTTTC.